This TCR beta chain was identified in a study of a mutant IDH1 vaccine in newly diagnosed glioma (dated by TCRdb to the early 2020s). For the study in its entirety: In the chemotherapy-containing groups, vaccination started alongside temozolomide cycles, whereas in patients who had radiotherapy alone it started 4-6 weeks after radiotherapy. Of the approximately 33 treated patients, around 60% were male and approximately 38% were female, and the mean age was around 40 years. Before enrollment, most patients had been given radiochemotherapy with temozolomide as standard therapy, while the rest had received either radiotherapy alone or temozolomide alone. Visit V12 was the week-35 safety follow-up and visit V13 was the week-47 end of study. Six visits were used for peripheral blood collection: V03 (baseline), V05, V07, V10, V12 and V13. For exploratory analyses, longitudinal TCRB deep sequencing was carried out in roughly 25 treated patients wherever samples were available.

With respect to this clone: What antigen it recognizes has not been identified. No much larger clone exists at a distance of one base, and base qualities are not known.

What the time point label conveys for this sample: week 35, safety follow-up. Each vaccine dose, consisting of 300 ug of a 20-mer mutant IDH1 peptide in Montanide, was administered subcutaneously with topical imiquimod. Patients were given eight vaccinations, in weeks 1, 3, 5, 7, 11, 15, 19 and 23, which matched visits V03 through V10. Newly diagnosed WHO grade 3 or 4 IDH1-mutant astrocytomas showing loss of nuclear ATRX were present in the donors. The samples were drawn from NOA16, a multicentre, single-arm, open-label phase I trial in Germany that tested a mutant IDH1 peptide vaccine in humans for the first time. Genomic DNA for TCRB sequencing was extracted from EDTA blood using the DNeasy Blood and Tissue Kit. The protocol used for the library was the immunoSEQ multiplex PCR assay. The hsTCRB Kit was used according to the manufacturer's protocol to amplify rearranged TCR beta chain sequences. Sequencing of TCRB libraries was carried out on an Illumina MiSeq. On the study's bioinformatics: Demultiplexing, trimming and gene mapping were performed with the kit vendor's proprietary platform. As stored in TCRdb, this immuneACCESS dataset retains in-frame rearrangements with V and J assigned. A fraction of the clones does not appear; measured against another copy, unresolved V genes explain less than half of the discrepancy, and the remainder lacks a known reason. V and J calls and clone size are those listed in that table; D and trimming were worked out from the DNA. Counted in this sample were about 42,000 clones; roughly 80% of them appeared once. Jointly, the top ten make up under 6% of the sample.

The full study reports these points: The authors noted that analyses of patient blood samples could not be reproduced because of sample limitations. Across multiple MHC alleles, vaccine-induced immune responses were seen in roughly 93% of patients. Pseudoprogression seemed to be unrelated to changes in the top peripheral T cell clonotypes found by TCRB sequencing. Availability determined which PBMC samples were chosen for TCRB deep sequencing.

The specimen comprised PBMCs, sampled from a glioma patient whose treatment included an IDH1 peptide vaccine. The sequence was collected from a woman between 50 and 59 years old with glioma.

The nucleotide sequence is TGTGCCAGCAGCTGGACAGGGGGTGGGGATGGCTACACCTTC. This gives the protein CASSWTGGGDGYTF. This receptor chain uses TRBV7-2 and TRBJ1-2; 10 middle bases align to TRBD1. V loses 4 bases at its end and J loses 6 bases; junction bases beyond the gene matches: 5. Via the germline V gene, CDR1 is SGHTA and CDR2 FQGNSA. CDR3 length: 14 amino acids, cysteine to phenylalanine. Only the CDR3 region is kept as DNA, spanning 42 bases read in frame from base 1.